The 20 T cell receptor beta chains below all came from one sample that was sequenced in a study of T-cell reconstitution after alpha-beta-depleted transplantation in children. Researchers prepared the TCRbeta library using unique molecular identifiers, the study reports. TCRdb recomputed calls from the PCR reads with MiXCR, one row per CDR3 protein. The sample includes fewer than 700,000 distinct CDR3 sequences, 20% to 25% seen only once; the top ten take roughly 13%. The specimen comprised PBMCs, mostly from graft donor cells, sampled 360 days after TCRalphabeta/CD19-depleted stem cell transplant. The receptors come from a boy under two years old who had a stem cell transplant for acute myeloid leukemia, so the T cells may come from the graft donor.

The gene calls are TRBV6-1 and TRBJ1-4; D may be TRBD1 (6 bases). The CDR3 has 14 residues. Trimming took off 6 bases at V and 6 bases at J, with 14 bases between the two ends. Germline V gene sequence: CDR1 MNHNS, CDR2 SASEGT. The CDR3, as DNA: TGTGCCAGCAGAGTAACCACAGGGTATGAAAAACTGTTTTTT. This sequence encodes CASRVTTGYEKLFF.

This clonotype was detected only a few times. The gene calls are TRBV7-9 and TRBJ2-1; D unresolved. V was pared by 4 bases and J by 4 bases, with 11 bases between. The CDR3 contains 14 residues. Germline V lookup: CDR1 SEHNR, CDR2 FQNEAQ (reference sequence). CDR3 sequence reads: CASSSRSGYNEQFF. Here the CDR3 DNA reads TGTGCCAGCAGCTCAAGGAGTGGTTACAATGAGCAGTTCTTC.

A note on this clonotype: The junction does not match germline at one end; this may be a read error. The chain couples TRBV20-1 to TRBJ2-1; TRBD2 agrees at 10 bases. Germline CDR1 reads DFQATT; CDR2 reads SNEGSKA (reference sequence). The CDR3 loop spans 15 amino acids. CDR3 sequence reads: CCARDLRTSGNEQFF. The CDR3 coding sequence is TGCTGTGCTAGAGACCTAAGGACTAGCGGTAATGAGCAGTTCTTC.

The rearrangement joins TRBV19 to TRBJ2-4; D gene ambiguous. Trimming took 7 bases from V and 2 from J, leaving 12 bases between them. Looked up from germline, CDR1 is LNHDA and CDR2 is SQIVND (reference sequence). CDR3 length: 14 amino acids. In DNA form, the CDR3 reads TGTGCCAGTACTCTTCACGGGTCCAAAAACATTCAGTACTTC. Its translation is CASTLHGSKNIQYF.

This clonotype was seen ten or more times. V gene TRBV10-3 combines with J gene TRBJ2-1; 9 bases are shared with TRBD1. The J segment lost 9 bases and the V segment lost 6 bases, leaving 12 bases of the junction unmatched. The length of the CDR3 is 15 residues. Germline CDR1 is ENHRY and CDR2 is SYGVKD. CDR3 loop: CAISLTNRDRAEQFF. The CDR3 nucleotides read TGTGCCATCAGCTTGACAAACCGGGACAGGGCTGAGCAGTTCTTC.

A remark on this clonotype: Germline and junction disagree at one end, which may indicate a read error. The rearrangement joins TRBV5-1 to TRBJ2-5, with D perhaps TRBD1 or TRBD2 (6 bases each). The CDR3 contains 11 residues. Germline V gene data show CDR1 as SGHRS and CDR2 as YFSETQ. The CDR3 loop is CASSIRGVSFF. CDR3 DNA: TGCGCCAGCAGTATTAGGGGGGTATCCTTCTTC.

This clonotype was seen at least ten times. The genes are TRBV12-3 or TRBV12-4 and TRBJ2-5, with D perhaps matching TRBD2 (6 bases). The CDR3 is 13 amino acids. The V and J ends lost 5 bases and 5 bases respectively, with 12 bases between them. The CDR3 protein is CASSTTSRETQYF. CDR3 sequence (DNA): TGTGCCAGCAGTACGACTAGTCGGGAGACCCAGTACTTC.

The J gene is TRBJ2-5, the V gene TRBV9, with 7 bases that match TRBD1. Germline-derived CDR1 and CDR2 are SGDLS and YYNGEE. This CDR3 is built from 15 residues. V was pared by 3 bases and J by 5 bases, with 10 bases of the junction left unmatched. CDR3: CASSERSGTDETQYF. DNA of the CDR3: TGTGCCAGCAGCGAGAGATCCGGGACAGACGAGACCCAGTACTTC.

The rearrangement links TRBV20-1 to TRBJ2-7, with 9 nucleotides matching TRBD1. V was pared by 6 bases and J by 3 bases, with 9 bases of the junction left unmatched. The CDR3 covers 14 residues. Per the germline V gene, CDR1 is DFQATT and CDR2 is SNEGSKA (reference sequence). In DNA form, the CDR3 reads TGCAGTGCAACCGGGACAGGGACCCTCTACGAGCAGTACGTC. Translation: CSATGTGTLYEQYV.

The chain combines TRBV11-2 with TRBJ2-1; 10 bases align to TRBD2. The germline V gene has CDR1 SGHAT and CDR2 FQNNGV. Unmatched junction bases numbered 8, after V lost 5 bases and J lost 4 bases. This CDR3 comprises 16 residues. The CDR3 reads CASSPIGTSAYNEQFF. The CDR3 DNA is TGTGCCAGCAGCCCGATCGGGACTAGCGCTTACAATGAGCAGTTCTTC.

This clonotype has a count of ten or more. CDR3 nucleotides: TGTGCCAGCAGCCTTCAGGGGGCGGACACTGAAGCTTTCTTT. Residues: CASSLQGADTEAFF. The chain has TRBV5-6 and TRBJ1-1; 8 bases line up with TRBD1. The CDR3 is 14 residues long. Germline V CDR1 and CDR2: SGHDT, YYEEEE. The ends lost 4 bases at V and 3 bases at J; junction bases unmatched: 5. The complete variable domain, with remaining parts taken from reference TRBV5-6 and TRBJ1-1, reads DAGVTQSPTHLIKTRGQQVTLRCSPKSGHDTVSWYQQALGQGPQFIFQYYEEEERQRGNFPDRFSGHQFPNYSSELNVNALLLGDSALYLCASSLQGADTEAFFGQGTRLTVV.

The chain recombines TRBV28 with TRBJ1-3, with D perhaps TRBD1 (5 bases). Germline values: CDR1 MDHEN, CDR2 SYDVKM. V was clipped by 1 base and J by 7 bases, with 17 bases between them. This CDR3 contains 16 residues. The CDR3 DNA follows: TGTGCCAGCAGTTTATTACCAGGGCAGTGGGGGAACACCATATATTTT. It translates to CASSLLPGQWGNTIYF.

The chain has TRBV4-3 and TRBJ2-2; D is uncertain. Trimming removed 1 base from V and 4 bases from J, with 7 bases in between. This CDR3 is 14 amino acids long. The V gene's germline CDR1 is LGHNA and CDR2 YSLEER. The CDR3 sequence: CASSQGPITGELFF. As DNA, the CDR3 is TGCGCCAGCAGCCAAGGCCCGATCACCGGGGAGCTGTTTTTT.

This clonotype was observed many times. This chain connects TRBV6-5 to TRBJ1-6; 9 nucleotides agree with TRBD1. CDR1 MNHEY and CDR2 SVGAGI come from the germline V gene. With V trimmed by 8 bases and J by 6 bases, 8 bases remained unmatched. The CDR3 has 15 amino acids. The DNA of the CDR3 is TGTGCCAGCGGGTTACCGGGACAGGGTAATTCACCCCTCCACTTT. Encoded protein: CASGLPGQGNSPLHF.

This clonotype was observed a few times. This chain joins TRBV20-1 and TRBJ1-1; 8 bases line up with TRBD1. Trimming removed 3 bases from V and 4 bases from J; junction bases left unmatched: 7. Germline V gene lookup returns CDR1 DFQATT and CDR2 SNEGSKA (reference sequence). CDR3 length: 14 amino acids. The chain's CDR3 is CSARTPGGTTEAFF. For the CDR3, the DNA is TGCAGTGCTAGGACCCCAGGGGGCACCACTGAAGCTTTCTTT.

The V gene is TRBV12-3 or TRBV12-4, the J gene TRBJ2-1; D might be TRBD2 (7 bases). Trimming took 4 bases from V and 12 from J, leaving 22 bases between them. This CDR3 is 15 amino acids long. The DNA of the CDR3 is TGTGCCAGCAGTTCTTCTACTGGAGGGGGGGGTTCGCAGTTCTTC. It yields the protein CASSSSTGGGGSQFF.

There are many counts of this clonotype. The CDR3 spells CASSWAGGENTEAFF. DNA of the CDR3: TGTGCCAGCAGTTGGGCTGGTGGGGAGAACACTGAAGCTTTCTTT. The chain employs TRBV7-9 and TRBJ1-1; D gene unclear. The CDR3 sequence is 15 residues long. CDR1 and CDR2 from the germline V gene are SEHNR and FQNEAQ (reference sequence). The V end was cut by 6 bases, the J end by 1 base, with 15 bases between.

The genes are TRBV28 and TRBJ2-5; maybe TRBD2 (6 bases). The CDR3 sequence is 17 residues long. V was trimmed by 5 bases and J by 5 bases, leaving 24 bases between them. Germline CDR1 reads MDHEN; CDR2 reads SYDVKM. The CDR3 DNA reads TGTGCCAGCAGTACCCGACCCTCCTTCGGGGGATGGGAGACCCAGTACTTC. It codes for CASSTRPSFGGWETQYF.

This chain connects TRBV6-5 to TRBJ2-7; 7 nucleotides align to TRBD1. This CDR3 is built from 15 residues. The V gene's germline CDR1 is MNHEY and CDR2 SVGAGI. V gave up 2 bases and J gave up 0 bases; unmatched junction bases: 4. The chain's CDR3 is CASSYGTVSSYEQYV. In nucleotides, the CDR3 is TGTGCCAGCAGTTACGGGACAGTAAGCTCCTACGAGCAGTACGTC.

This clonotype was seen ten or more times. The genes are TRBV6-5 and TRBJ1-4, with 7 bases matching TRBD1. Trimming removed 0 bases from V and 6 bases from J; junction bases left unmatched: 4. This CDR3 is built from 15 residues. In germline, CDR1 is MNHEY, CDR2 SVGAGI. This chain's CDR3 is CASSYSGTEDEKLFF. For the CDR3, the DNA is TGTGCCAGCAGTTACTCCGGGACAGAAGATGAAAAACTGTTTTTT.